This T cell receptor (beta chain) was captured in a study of blood T cell repertoires in COVID-19. Repertoires were generated with immunoSEQ multiplex PCR, while TCRdb's copy carries only in-frame clones and drops some. The sample yields some 190,000 clones, under 90% seen once. This clone has more than one count but fewer than ten. There are 13 residues in the CDR3. Germline V CDR1 and CDR2: DFQATT, SNEGSKA (reference sequence). The V and J ends lost 3 bases and 2 bases respectively, with 10 bases between them. The chain carries TRBV20-1 and TRBJ1-1; D possibly corresponds to TRBD1 (6 bases). This TCR came from a woman older than 75 with COVID-19, enrolled during active disease. The sequenced material came from peripheral blood. In DNA, the CDR3 is TGCAGTGCTAGTCAGGGACAAAACACTGAAGCTTTCTTT. Residues: CSASQGQNTEAFF.